The present entry profiles one T cell receptor (beta chain) with its context. Profiling relied on immunoSEQ multiplex PCR, and the TCRdb table lists in-frame clones only, not all of them. The data show about 27,000 clones, 75% to 90% seen once. Blood sampling was done at baseline, cycle 4 day 1, and cycle 7 day 1. Losses at the gene ends were 5 bases for V and 6 bases for J; bases not matched to a gene: 10. Germline V CDR1 and CDR2: KGHSH, LQKENI. The CDR3 consists of 14 residues. The sample belongs to a study of OX40 agonist ivuxolimab in advanced cancers. Looking at the study overall: Patients assigned to dose escalation were diagnosed with hepatocellular carcinoma, melanoma, renal cell or head and neck cancer. Males comprised about 78% of the group, whose mean age was approximately 61 years (range 23 to 79).

The chain joins TRBV18 to TRBJ2-7; 7 bases map to TRBD1. This specimen consisted of CD4+ or CD8+ T cells sorted from blood, obtained in a trial of the OX40 agonist ivuxolimab. This clonotype was obtained from an adult with an advanced solid tumor such as melanoma, head and neck, liver or kidney cancer. CDR3 region: CASSTLGTEGEQYF. The CDR3 DNA is TGTGCCAGCTCAACCCTCGGGACAGAAGGCGAGCAGTACTTC.